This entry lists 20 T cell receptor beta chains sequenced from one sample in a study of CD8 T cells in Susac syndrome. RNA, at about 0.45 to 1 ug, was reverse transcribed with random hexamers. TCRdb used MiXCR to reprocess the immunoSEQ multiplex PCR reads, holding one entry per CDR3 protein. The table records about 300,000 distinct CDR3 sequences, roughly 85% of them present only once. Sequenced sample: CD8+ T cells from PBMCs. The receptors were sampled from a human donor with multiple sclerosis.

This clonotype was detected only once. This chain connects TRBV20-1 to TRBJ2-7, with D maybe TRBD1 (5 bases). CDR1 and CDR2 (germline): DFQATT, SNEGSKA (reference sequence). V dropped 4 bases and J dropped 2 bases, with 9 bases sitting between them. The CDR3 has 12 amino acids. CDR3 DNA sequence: TGCAGTGCTACCCTGACAGCCTACGAGCAGTACTTC. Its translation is CSATLTAYEQYF.

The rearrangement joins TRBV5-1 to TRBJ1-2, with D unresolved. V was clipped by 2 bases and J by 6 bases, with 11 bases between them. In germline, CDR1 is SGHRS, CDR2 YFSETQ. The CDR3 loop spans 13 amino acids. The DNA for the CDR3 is TGCGCCAGCAGCTTTCAGGCCTGGAATGGCTACACCTTC. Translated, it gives CASSFQAWNGYTF.

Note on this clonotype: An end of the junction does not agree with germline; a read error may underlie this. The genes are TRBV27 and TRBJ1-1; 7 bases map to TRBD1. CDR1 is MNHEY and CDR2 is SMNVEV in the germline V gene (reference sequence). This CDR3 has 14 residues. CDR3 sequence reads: CVSSLQGSRAEAFF. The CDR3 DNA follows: TGTGTCAGCAGTTTACAGGGGAGTAGGGCTGAAGCTTTCTTT.

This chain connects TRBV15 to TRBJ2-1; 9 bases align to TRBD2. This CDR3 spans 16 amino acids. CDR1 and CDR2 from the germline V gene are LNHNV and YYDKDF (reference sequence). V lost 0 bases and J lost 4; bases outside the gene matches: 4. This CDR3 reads CATSRDWLAGYNEQFF. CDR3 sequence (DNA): TGTGCCACCAGCAGAGATTGGCTAGCGGGGTACAATGAGCAGTTCTTC.

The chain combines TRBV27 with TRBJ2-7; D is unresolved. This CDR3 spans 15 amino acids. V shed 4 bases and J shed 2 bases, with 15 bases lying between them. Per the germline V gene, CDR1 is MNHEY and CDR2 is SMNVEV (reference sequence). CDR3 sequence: CASSSGLSFAYEQYF. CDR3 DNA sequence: TGTGCCAGCAGTTCTGGGCTATCTTTCGCCTACGAGCAGTACTTC.

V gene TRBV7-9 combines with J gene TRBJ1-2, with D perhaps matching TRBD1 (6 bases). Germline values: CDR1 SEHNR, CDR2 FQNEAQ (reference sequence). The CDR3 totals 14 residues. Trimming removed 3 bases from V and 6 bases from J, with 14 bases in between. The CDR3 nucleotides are TGTGCCAGCAGCTTCCGGGACAACAGGGATGGCTACACCTTC. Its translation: CASSFRDNRDGYTF.

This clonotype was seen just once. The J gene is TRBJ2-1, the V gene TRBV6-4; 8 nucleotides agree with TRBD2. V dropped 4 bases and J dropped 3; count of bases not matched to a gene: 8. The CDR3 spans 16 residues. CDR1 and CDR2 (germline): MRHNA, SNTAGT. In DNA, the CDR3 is TGTGCCAGCAGTGCCTCCCGGGGGGGGGACTACAATGAGCAGTTCTTC. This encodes CASSASRGGDYNEQFF.

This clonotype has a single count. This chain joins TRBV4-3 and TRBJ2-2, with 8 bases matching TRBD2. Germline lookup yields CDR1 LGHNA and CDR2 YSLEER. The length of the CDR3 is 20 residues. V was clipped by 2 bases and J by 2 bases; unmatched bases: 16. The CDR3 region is CASSQQLRLSGTPNTGELFF. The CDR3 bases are TGCGCCAGCAGCCAACAGCTGAGGCTTAGCGGGACCCCAAACACCGGGGAGCTGTTTTTT.

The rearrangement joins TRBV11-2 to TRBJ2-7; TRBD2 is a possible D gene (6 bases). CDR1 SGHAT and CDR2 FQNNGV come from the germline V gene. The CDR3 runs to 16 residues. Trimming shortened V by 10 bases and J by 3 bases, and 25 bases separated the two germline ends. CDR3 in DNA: TGTGCCACCGAGGCCTACGGACTACGAGGGGTCTACGAGCAGTACTTC. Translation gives CATEAYGLRGVYEQYF.

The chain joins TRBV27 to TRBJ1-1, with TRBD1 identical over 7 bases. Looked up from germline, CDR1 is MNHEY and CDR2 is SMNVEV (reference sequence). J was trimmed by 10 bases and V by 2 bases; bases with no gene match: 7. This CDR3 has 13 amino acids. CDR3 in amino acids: CASSLGVDRRAFF. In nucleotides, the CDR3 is TGTGCCAGCAGTTTAGGAGTGGACAGGAGAGCTTTCTTT.

The CDR3 region has the DNA TGTGCCAGCAGCGCCCATCCTTACAATGAGCAGTTCTTC. It codes for CASSAHPYNEQFF. The gene calls are TRBV9 and TRBJ2-1; D ambiguous. The CDR3 has 13 residues. Germline V gene sequence: CDR1 SGDLS, CDR2 YYNGEE. Trimming pared 3 bases from V and 4 bases from J, leaving 8 bases between. Drawing the rest from reference TRBV9 and TRBJ2-1, the complete variable domain is DSGVTQTPKHLITATGQRVTLRCSPRSGDLSVYWYQQSLDQGLQFLIQYYNGEERAKGNILERFSAQQFPDLHSELNLSSLELGDSALYFCASSAHPYNEQFFGPGTRLTVL.

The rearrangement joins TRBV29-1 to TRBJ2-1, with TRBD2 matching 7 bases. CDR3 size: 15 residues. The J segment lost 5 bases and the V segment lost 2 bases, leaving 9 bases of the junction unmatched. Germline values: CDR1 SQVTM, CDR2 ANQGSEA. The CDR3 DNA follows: TGCAGCGTTGAATTGGTGGGAGGGGTCGACAATGAGCAGTTCTTC. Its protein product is CSVELVGGVDNEQFF.

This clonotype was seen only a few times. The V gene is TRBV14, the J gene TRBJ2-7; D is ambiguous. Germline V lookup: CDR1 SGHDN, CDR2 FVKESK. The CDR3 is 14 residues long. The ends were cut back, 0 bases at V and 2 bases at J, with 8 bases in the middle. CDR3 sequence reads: CASSQDWTAYEQYF. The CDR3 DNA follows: TGTGCCAGCAGCCAAGACTGGACCGCCTACGAGCAGTACTTC.

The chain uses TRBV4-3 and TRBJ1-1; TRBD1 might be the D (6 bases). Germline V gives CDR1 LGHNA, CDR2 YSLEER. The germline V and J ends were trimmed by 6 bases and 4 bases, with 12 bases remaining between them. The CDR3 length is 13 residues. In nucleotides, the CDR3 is TGCGCCAGCAGGGCAGGGGTTGGCACTGAAGCTTTCTTT. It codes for CASRAGVGTEAFF.

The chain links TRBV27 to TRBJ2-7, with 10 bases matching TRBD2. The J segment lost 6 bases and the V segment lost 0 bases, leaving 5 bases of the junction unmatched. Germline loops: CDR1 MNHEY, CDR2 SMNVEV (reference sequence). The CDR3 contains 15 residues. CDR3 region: CASSLSVAGGTEQYF. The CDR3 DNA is TGTGCCAGCAGTTTATCGGTAGCGGGAGGAACCGAGCAGTACTTC.

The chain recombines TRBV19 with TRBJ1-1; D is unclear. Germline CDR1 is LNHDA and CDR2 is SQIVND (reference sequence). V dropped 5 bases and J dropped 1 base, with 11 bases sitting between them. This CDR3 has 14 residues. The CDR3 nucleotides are TGTGCCAGTAGTCTCCAGGAGACGAACACTGAAGCTTTCTTT. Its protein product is CASSLQETNTEAFF.

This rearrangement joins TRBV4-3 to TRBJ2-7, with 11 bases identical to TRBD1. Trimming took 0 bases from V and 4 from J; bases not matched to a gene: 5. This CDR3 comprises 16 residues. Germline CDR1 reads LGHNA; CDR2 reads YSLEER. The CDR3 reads CASSQDKGTGGYEQYF. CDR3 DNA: TGCGCCAGCAGCCAAGATAAGGGGACAGGGGGATACGAGCAGTACTTC.

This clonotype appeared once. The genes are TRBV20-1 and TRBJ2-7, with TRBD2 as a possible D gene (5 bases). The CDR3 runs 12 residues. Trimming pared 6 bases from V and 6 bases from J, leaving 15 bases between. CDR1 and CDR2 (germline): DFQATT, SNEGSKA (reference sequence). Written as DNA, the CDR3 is TGCAGTGCCCTGGCGGCGGGTTTCGAGCAGTACTTC. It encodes CSALAAGFEQYF.

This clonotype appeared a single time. CDR3 region: CSGGTDYGYTF. DNA for the CDR3: TGCAGCGGAGGGACAGACTATGGCTACACCTTC. This chain uses TRBV29-1 with TRBJ1-2, with TRBD1 matching over 7 bases. The V gene end was trimmed by 7 bases and the J gene end by 3 bases; junction bases not matched to a gene: 2. The CDR3 is made up of 11 amino acids. CDR1 and CDR2 from the germline V gene are SQVTM and ANQGSEA.

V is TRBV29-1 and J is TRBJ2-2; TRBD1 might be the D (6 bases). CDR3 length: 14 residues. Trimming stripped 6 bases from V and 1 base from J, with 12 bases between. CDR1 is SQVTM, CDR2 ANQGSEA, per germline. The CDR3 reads CSVAVGGNTGELFF. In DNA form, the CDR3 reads TGCAGCGTGGCAGTAGGGGGGAACACCGGGGAGCTGTTTTTT.